This entry describes one TCR beta chain. The antigen remains undetermined. Sequencing targeted expressed TCRB transcripts, as all isolated RNA had been reverse transcribed. Profiling relied on immunoSEQ multiplex PCR, and the TCRdb table lists in-frame clones only, not all of them. Here the sample spans about 400,000 clones, over 9.5% being singletons. These data are taken from a study of beta chain features in type 1 diabetes. Whole-study results and caveats: In all four CD4+ subsets, TCRB CDR3 length was significantly, moderately reduced in type 1 diabetes.

Purities over 95% were achieved in all sorted populations. Germline V lookup: CDR1 MNHEY, CDR2 SMNVEV (reference sequence). The CDR3 covers 13 residues. V shed 2 bases and J shed 2 bases, with 6 bases lying between them. V is TRBV27 and J is TRBJ2-5; D is possibly TRBD2 (5 bases). Material for sequencing was naive CD4+ T cells from blood. The sequence was collected from a woman in her late teens or twenties with type 1 diabetes. As DNA, the CDR3 is TGTGCCAGCAGTTTAAGGGAGCAAGAGACCCAGTACTTC. Its protein product is CASSLREQETQYF.